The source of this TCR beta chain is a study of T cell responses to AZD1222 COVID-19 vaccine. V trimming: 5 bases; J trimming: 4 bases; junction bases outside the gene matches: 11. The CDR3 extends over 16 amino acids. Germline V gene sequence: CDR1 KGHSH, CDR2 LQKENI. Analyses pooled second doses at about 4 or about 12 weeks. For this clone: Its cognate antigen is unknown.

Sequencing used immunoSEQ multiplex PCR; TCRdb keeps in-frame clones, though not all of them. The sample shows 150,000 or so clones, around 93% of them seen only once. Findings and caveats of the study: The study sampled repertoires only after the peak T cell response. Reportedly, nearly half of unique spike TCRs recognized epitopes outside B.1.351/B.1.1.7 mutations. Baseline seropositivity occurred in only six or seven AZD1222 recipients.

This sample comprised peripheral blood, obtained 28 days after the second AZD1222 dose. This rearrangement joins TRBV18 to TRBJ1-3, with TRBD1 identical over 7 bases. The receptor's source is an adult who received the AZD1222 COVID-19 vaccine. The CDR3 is CASSGRDRIRGNTIYF. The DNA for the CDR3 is TGTGCCAGCTCAGGCCGGGACAGAATTCGGGGAAACACCATATATTTT.